These T cell receptor beta chains were read from a single sample in a study of PD-1 blockade in classical Hodgkin lymphoma. Profiling relied on immunoSEQ multiplex PCR, and the TCRdb table lists in-frame clones only, not all of them. The data show about 25,000 clones, with around 74% seen just once and 25% to 30% held by the top ten. Sequencing was performed on peripheral blood mononuclear cells (PBMCs), taken before the fourth cycle of nivolumab. These receptors all come from a human donor with classical Hodgkin lymphoma. The conserved cysteine and the conserved F or W are not part of the CDR3 here. Each record gives: V gene, J gene, D gene, CDR3 protein. A D gene is named only where the DNA matches it firmly.

V gene: TRBV6-5
J gene: TRBJ1-2
D gene: -
CDR3 protein: ASSYQGFGYT

V gene: TRBV4-1
J gene: TRBJ1-1
D gene: -
CDR3 protein: ASSHPSRGWNTEAF

V gene: TRBV5-1
J gene: TRBJ1-1
D gene: -
CDR3 protein: ASSLDWVNTEAF

V gene: TRBV5-4
J gene: TRBJ2-3
D gene: -
CDR3 protein: ASSLVAFRTPRDTDTQY

V gene: TRBV6-1
J gene: TRBJ1-5
D gene: -
CDR3 protein: ASSLQQNSNQPQH

V gene: TRBV19
J gene: TRBJ2-2
D gene: -
CDR3 protein: ASSETTGFTGELF

V gene: TRBV5-6
J gene: TRBJ1-6
D gene: -
CDR3 protein: ASSLQGWKNSPLH

V gene: TRBV7-2
J gene: TRBJ2-7
D gene: -
CDR3 protein: ASSFWAHHEQY

V gene: TRBV7-2
J gene: TRBJ1-2
D gene: TRBD1
CDR3 protein: ASRRHAGGSGYGYT

V gene: TRBV5-4
J gene: TRBJ1-4
D gene: -
CDR3 protein: ASSPRLGHEKLF

V gene: TRBV6-5
J gene: TRBJ1-1
D gene: -
CDR3 protein: ASSFMGGNTEAF

V gene: TRBV7-2
J gene: TRBJ2-5
D gene: -
CDR3 protein: ASSVQMSETQY

V gene: TRBV6-5
J gene: TRBJ1-1
D gene: TRBD1
CDR3 protein: ASSYSDRVDTEAF

V gene: TRBV5-4
J gene: TRBJ2-1
D gene: -
CDR3 protein: ASSTAPTEEDEQF

V gene: TRBV19
J gene: TRBJ2-2
D gene: -
CDR3 protein: ASREGRNTGELF

V gene: TRBV7-9
J gene: TRBJ1-2
D gene: -
CDR3 protein: ASSLEGFQHPKNYGYT

V gene: TRBV7-9
J gene: TRBJ1-1
D gene: -
CDR3 protein: ASSLGGVEAF

V gene: TRBV5-1
J gene: TRBJ1-2
D gene: -
CDR3 protein: ASSPAGEGRKQGYT

V gene: TRBV4-3
J gene: TRBJ2-7
D gene: -
CDR3 protein: ASSQDRAGGRAEQY

V gene: TRBV28
J gene: TRBJ2-1
D gene: TRBD2
CDR3 protein: ASTIPGLSGGNEQF

V gene: TRBV28
J gene: TRBJ2-4
D gene: TRBD1
CDR3 protein: ASSRQGVAKNIQY

V gene: TRBV11-2
J gene: TRBJ1-2
D gene: TRBD1
CDR3 protein: ASSLTGETNYGYT

V gene: TRBV5-1
J gene: TRBJ2-3
D gene: -
CDR3 protein: ASSPEVTDTQY

V gene: TRBV5-4
J gene: TRBJ2-1
D gene: TRBD1
CDR3 protein: ASSTNRGIYNEQF

V gene: TRBV6-4
J gene: TRBJ2-3
D gene: -
CDR3 protein: ASSERASTDTQY

V gene: TRBV10-3
J gene: TRBJ2-3
D gene: -
CDR3 protein: AISEGPSGTDTQY

V gene: TRBV27
J gene: TRBJ1-2
D gene: -
CDR3 protein: ASSSIGSNNGYT

V gene: TRBV28
J gene: TRBJ2-3
D gene: -
CDR3 protein: ASSLRSTDTQY

V gene: TRBV18
J gene: TRBJ1-1
D gene: -
CDR3 protein: ASSPNGYRTEAF

V gene: TRBV28
J gene: TRBJ1-2
D gene: -
CDR3 protein: ASSPPTSNYGYT